The rows below give T cell receptor beta chains drawn from one sample of a study of pediatric ulcerative colitis. The table came from immunoSEQ multiplex PCR; TCRdb's copy has only in-frame clones and leaves some out. Of about 64,000 clones detected, about nine tenths appear once; the ten largest clones hold approximately 3.5%. The source material was blood. The receptors were gathered from a boy under 18 with severe ulcerative colitis. Both conserved end residues are part of each CDR3. The D gene is left open where the match is weak. Clone size is not always given. Where it is, it says once, few, many or a class for expanded clones.

>TRBV5-4|TRBD1|TRBJ1-2|few
CASSSMGQGGNGYTF
TGTGCCAGCAGTTCAATGGGACAGGGTGGGAATGGCTACACCTTC
>TRBV11-2|TRBD2|TRBJ2-1|NA
CASSPGLDSYNEQFF
TGTGCCAGCAGCCCCGGACTAGACTCCTACAATGAGCAGTTCTTC
>TRBV2|TRBD2|TRBJ2-7|NA
CASIPGLAGVSYEQYF
TGTGCCAGCATACCGGGACTAGCGGGAGTATCCTACGAGCAGTACTTC
>TRBV7-2|NA|TRBJ1-2|NA
CASSLGALDSF
TGTGCCAGCAGCTTAGGTGCTTTGGACTCCTTC
>TRBV18|TRBD1|TRBJ2-7|NA
CASSQTPGQGYYEQYF
TGTGCCAGCTCCCAGACTCCGGGACAGGGCTACTACGAGCAGTACTTC
>TRBV4-1|NA|TRBJ1-3|few
CASSPTVLTGADTIYF
TGCGCCAGCAGCCCGACAGTTCTGACGGGTGCGGACACCATATATTTT
>TRBV6-5|NA|TRBJ1-1|NA
CASREGGTSTEAFF
TGTGCCAGCAGGGAGGGAGGGACGAGCACTGAAGCTTTCTTT
>TRBV4-2|TRBD1|TRBJ2-7|NA
CASSQKKVGQVLNF
TGTGCCAGCAGCCAAAAAAAGGTCGGACAGGTCCTTAACTTC
>TRBV15|TRBD1|TRBJ1-2|few
CATSRAGQVNYGYTF
TGTGCCACCAGCAGAGCTGGACAGGTTAACTATGGCTACACCTTC
>TRBV27|TRBD2|TRBJ2-1|NA
CASRPSSTGGTHEQFF
TGTGCCAGCAGGCCCTCCTCGACGGGAGGAACGCATGAGCAGTTCTTC
>TRBV7-9|NA|TRBJ1-5|few
CASSPSWDNQPQHF
TGTGCCAGCAGCCCGAGCTGGGACAATCAGCCCCAGCATTTT
>TRBV19|NA|TRBJ1-5|few
CASSKDRGGPQHF
TGTGCCAGTAGTAAGGACCGGGGAGGGCCCCAGCATTTT
>TRBV5-1|TRBD2|TRBJ2-3|NA
CASSLGAGSTDTQYF
TGCGCCAGCAGCTTAGGAGCGGGAAGCACAGATACGCAGTATTTT
>TRBV27|NA|TRBJ1-5|few
CASSFSAAQGYNQPQHF
TGTGCCAGCAGTTTCAGCGCTGCCCAGGGGTATAATCAGCCCCAGCATTTT
>TRBV27|TRBD2|TRBJ2-2|NA
CASSSGTTWSPTGELFF
TGTGCCAGCAGTTCAGGGACTACCTGGAGTCCTACCGGGGAGCTGTTTTTT
>TRBV7-9|TRBD2|TRBJ2-7|once
CASSLPTTSGRASYEQYF
TGTGCCAGCAGCTTACCAACCACTAGCGGGAGGGCCTCCTACGAGCAGTACTTC
>TRBV5-1|NA|TRBJ2-3|NA
CASSWQGGTDTQYF
TGCGCCAGCAGCTGGCAAGGAGGCACAGATACGCAGTATTTT
>TRBV13|TRBD1|TRBJ2-7|few
CASSRGQGDEQYF
TGTGCCAGCAGCCGAGGACAGGGCGACGAGCAGTACTTC
>TRBV15|NA|TRBJ2-7|NA
CATSRTGTYEQYF
TGTGCCACCAGCAGAACGGGAACCTACGAGCAGTACTTC
>TRBV7-6|NA|TRBJ2-1|NA
CASSQSGEQFF
TGTGCCAGCAGCCAGAGCGGTGAGCAGTTCTTC
>TRBV29-1|NA|TRBJ2-7|NA
CSVGHTESYEQYF
TGCAGCGTTGGACACACCGAATCCTACGAGCAGTACTTC
>TRBV29-1|NA|TRBJ1-4|NA
CSVASGGKVEKLFF
TGCAGCGTTGCCTCGGGAGGGAAAGTGGAAAAACTGTTTTTT
>TRBV6-6|NA|TRBJ1-2|NA
CASSYSQSYGYTF
TGTGCCAGCAGTTACAGTCAGAGCTATGGCTACACCTTC
>TRBV29-1|TRBD1|TRBJ2-3|NA
CSVRTGTDTQYF
TGCAGCGTACGGACAGGGACAGATACGCAGTATTTT
>TRBV7-8|TRBD2|TRBJ2-7|NA
CASSRGGLAGVYEQYF
TGTGCCAGCAGCCGCGGGGGACTAGCGGGAGTCTACGAGCAGTACTTC
>TRBV5-8|NA|TRBJ2-1|NA
CASSLSEGSYNEQFF
TGTGCCAGCAGCTTGAGTGAGGGGAGCTACAATGAGCAGTTCTTC
>TRBV4-1|NA|TRBJ2-3|once
CASSQVARSTDTQYF
TGCGCCAGCAGCCAAGTAGCCCGTAGCACAGATACGCAGTATTTT
>TRBV7-6|NA|TRBJ2-5|NA
CASSRGFQETQYF
TGTGCCAGCAGCCGGGGGTTCCAAGAGACCCAGTACTTC
>TRBV11-2|NA|TRBJ2-7|NA
CASSDGRVVYEQYF
TGTGCCAGCAGCGACGGGAGAGTCGTCTACGAGCAGTACTTC
>TRBV7-9|NA|TRBJ2-3|NA
CASSYTTRGDGTDTQYF
TGTGCCAGCAGCTACACCACCAGGGGCGATGGCACAGATACGCAGTATTTT
>TRBV7-6|NA|TRBJ2-1|NA
CASSSLLRGRDEQFF
TGTGCCAGCAGCAGTCTCCTCAGAGGGCGGGATGAGCAGTTCTTC
>TRBV2|NA|TRBJ2-7|NA
CASDEELRALTYEQYF
TGTGCCAGCGACGAAGAACTCAGGGCGTTGACCTACGAGCAGTACTTC
>TRBV19|TRBD2|TRBJ2-1|NA
CASKGTSGASYNEQFF
TGTGCCAGTAAAGGGACTAGCGGGGCCTCCTACAATGAGCAGTTCTTC
>TRBV7-7|NA|TRBJ2-3|NA
CASSFGHTDTQYF
TGTGCTAGCAGCTTCGGACACACAGATACGCAGTATTTT
>TRBV27|NA|TRBJ2-3|NA
CASSFERNTDTQYF
TGTGCCAGCAGTTTTGAGCGAAACACAGATACGCAGTATTTT
>TRBV19|NA|TRBJ1-2|once
CASSNRGPYGYTF
TGTGCCAGTAGTAACCGGGGGCCCTATGGCTACACCTTC
>TRBV7-9|TRBD1|TRBJ1-3|NA
CASSQNRQGNSGNTIYF
TGTGCCAGCAGCCAGAACCGACAGGGAAACTCTGGAAACACCATATATTTT